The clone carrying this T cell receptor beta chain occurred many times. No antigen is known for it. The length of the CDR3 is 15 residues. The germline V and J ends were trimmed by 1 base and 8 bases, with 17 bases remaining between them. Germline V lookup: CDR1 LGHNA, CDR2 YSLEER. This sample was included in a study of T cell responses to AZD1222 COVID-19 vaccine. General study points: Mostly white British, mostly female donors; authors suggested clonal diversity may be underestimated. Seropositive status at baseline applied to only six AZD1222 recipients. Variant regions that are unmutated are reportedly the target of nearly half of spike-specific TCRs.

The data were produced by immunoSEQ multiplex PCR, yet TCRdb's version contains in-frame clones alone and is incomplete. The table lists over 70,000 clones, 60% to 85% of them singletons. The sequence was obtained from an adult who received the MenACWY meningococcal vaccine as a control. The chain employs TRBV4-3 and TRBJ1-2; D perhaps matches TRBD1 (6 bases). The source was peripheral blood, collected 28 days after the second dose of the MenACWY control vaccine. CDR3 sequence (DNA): TGCGCCAGCAGCCAAGCGGGGGACAAGAGGGAAGGCTACACCTTC. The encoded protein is CASSQAGDKREGYTF.